This T cell receptor (beta chain) was recovered during a study of shared clonotypes between healthy human individuals. Study results and limitations: In general, naive subsets displayed greater estimated richness than memory subsets did. Clonotype sharing among donors likely depends on sequencing depth.

Germline-derived CDR1 and CDR2 are SEHNR and FQNEAQ (reference sequence). The CDR3 covers 14 residues. The germline V and J ends were trimmed by 6 bases and 4 bases, with 16 bases remaining between them. The naive CD8 population came from CD45RO-negative cells selected for CCR7, without terminally differentiated effector memory CD45RA+ cells. Adult Caucasians living in Nashville, Tennessee made up all of the donors. The method was immunoSEQ multiplex PCR; TCRdb's version includes in-frame clones alone and lacks a portion of them. Of 600,000 or so clones in the sample, about 98% were seen once. Remarks on this clone: Its target is unknown.

The receptor was derived from a young man in good health. Sequencing was done on a sample of naive CD8+ T cells sorted from blood. The chain is built from TRBV7-9 and TRBJ2-7; D is undetermined. The CDR3 reads CASRHSQGPYEQYF. Here the CDR3 DNA reads TGTGCCAGCAGACATAGCCAAGGGCCATACGAGCAGTACTTC.